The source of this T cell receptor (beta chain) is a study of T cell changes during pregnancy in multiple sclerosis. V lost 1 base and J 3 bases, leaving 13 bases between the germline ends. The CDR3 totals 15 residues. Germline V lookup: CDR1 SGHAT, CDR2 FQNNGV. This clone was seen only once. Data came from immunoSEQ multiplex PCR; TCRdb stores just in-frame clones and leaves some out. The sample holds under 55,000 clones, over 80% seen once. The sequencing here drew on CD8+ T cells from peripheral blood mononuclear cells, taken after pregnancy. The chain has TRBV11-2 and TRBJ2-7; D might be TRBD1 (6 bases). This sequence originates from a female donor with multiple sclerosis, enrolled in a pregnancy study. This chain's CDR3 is CASSLAPGHNYEQYF. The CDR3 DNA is TGTGCCAGCAGCTTAGCCCCGGGACACAACTACGAGCAGTACTTC.